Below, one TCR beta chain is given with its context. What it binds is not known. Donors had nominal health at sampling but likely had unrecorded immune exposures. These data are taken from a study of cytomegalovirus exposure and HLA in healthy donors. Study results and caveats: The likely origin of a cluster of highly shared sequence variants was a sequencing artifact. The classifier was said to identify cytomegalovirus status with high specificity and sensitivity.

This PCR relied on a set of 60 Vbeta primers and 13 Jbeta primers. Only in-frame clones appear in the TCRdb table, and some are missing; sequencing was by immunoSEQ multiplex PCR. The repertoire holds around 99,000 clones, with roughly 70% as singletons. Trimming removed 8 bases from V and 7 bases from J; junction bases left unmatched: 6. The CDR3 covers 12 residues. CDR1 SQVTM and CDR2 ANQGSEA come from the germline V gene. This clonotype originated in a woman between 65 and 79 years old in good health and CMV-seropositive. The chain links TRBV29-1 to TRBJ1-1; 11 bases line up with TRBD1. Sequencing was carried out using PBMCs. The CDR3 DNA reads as TGCAGCATCCGGACAGGGGGCGTTGAAGCTTTCTTT. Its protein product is CSIRTGGVEAFF.